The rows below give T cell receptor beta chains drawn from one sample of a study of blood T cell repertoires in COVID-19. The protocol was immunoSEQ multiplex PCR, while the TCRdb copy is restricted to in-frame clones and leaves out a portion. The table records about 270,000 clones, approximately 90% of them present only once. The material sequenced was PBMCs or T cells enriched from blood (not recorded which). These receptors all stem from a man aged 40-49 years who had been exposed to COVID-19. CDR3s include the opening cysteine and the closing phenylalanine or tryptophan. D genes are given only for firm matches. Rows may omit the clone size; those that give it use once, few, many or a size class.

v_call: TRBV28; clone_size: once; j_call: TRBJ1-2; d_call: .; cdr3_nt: TGTGCCAGCAGTTCTTCCTATGGCTACACCTTC; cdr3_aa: CASSSSYGYTF
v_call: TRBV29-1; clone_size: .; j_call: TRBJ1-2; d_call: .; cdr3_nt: TGCAGCGCCAATGAGCCCACTTATGGCTACACCTTC; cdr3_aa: CSANEPTYGYTF
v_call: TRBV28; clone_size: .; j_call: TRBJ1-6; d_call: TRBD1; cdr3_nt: TGTGCCAGCCGGGACAGATATAATTCACCCCTCCACTTT; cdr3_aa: CASRDRYNSPLHF
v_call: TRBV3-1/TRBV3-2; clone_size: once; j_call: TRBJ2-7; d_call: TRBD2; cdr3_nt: TGTGCCAGCAGCCCCCCTTGGCGGGGAGGGCTTTACGAGCAGTACTTC; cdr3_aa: CASSPPWRGGLYEQYF
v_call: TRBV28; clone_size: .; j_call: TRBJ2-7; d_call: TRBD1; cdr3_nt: TGTGCCAGCAGTACCGAACAGGGGGTAGCGTCCTACGAGCAGTACTTC; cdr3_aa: CASSTEQGVASYEQYF
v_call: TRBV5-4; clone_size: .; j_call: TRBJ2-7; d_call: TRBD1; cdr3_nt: TGTGCCAGCAGCCGACCCACAGGGGGCTCCTACGAGCAGTACTTC; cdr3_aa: CASSRPTGGSYEQYF
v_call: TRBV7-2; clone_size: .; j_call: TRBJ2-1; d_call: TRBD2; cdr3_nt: TGTGCCAGCAGCTTAGCGCGGCTAGCGGGAGAAGCTGAGCAGTTCTTC; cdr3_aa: CASSLARLAGEAEQFF
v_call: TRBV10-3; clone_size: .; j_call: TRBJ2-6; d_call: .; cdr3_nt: TGTGCCATCAGTGACCGCTCTGGGGCCAACGTCCTGACTTTC; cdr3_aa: CAISDRSGANVLTF
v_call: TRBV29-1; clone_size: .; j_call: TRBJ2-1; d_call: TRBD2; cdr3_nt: TGCAGCGTTGACGGACTAGCCCACAATGAGCAGTTCTTC; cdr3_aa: CSVDGLAHNEQFF
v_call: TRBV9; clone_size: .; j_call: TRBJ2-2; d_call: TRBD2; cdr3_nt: TGTGCCAGCAGCGGACCCGGGACTAGCGGGAGAAGGTACACCGGGGAGCTGTTTTTT; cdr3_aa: CASSGPGTSGRRYTGELFF
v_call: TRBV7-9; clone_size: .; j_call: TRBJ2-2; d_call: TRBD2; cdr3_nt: TGTGCCAGCAGCTTCGAACCTAGCGGAGAGAACACCGGGGAGCTGTTTTTT; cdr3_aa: CASSFEPSGENTGELFF
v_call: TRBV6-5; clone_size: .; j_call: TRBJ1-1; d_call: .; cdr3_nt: TGTGCCAGCAGCAGGAAGAGTTTGAACACTGAAGCTTTCTTT; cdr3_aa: CASSRKSLNTEAFF
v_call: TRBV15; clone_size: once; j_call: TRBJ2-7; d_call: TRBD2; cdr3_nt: TGTGCCACCAGCAGAGCTTTACTAGCGGGATCTGACGAGCAGTACTTC; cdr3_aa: CATSRALLAGSDEQYF
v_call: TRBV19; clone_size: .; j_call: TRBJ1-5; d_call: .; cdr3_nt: TGTGCCAGTAGTGCCTGGGGGGATAGCAATCAGCCCCAGCATTTT; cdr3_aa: CASSAWGDSNQPQHF
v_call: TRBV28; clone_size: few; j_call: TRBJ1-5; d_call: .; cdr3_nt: TGTGCCAGCGACGTACAGGGAGATCAGCCCCAGCATTTT; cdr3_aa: CASDVQGDQPQHF
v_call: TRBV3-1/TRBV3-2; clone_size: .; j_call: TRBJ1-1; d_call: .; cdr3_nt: TGTGCCAGCAGCCCAGCCGCGGTTGGCACTGAAGCTTTCTTT; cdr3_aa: CASSPAAVGTEAFF
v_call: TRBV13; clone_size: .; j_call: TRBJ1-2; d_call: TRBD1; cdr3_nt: TGTGCCAGCAGCTTAGGGACAGGGAATGGCTACACCTTC; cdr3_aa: CASSLGTGNGYTF
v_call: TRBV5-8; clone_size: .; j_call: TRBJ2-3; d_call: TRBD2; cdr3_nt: TGTGCCAGCAGACTTACTCCGGGACTAGAACGATTGGTCACAGATACGCAGTATTTT; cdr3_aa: CASRLTPGLERLVTDTQYF
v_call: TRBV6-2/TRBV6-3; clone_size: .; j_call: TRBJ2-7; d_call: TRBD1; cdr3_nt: TGTGCCAGCAGTCGATTATCAGGGACAGGACGATACGAGCAGTACTTC; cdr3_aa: CASSRLSGTGRYEQYF
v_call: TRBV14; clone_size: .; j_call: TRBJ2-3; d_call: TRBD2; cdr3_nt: TGTGCCAGCAGCCATACGTCTAGCGGGAGTATAGATACGCAGTATTTT; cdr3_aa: CASSHTSSGSIDTQYF
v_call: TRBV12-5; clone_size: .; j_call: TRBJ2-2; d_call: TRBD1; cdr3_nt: TGTGCTAGTGGGGATGGGGGACAGGGTCCGACCGGGGAGCTGTTTTTT; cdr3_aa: CASGDGGQGPTGELFF
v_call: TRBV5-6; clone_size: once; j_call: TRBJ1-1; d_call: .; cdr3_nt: TGTGCCAGCAGCCAAACAGGTCGGACTGAAGCTTTCTTT; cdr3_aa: CASSQTGRTEAFF
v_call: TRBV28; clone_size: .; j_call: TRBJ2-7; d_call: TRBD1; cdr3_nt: TGTGCCAGCAGTACAGGACAGGACCAGTACTTC; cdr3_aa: CASSTGQDQYF
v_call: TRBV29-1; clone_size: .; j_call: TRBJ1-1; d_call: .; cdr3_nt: TGCAGCGCAACAGAGAACACTGAAGCTTTCTTT; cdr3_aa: CSATENTEAFF
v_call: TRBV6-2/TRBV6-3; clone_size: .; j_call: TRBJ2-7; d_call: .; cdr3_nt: TGTGCCAGCGGTTTGTGGCGGGGCTCCTACGAGCAGTACTTC; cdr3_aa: CASGLWRGSYEQYF
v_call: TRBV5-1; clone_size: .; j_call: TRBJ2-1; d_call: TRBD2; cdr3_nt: TGCGCCAGCAGCTTGAGGGAGGGCTCTTTGAATGAGCAGTTCTTC; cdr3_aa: CASSLREGSLNEQFF
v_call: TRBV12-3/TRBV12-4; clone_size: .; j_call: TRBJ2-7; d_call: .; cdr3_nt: TGTGCCAGCAGTTTCGGACGGGGCGAGCAGTACTTC; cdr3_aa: CASSFGRGEQYF
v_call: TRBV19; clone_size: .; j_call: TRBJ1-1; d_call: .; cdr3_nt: TGTGCCAGTACCCTATTCCGTGAGGGAAAGGCTGAAGCTTTCTTT; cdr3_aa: CASTLFREGKAEAFF
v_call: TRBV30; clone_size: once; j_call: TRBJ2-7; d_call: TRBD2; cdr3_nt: TGTGCCTGGAGTTGGTCCGGGGGGAACCGGCTCTACGAGCAGTACTTC; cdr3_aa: CAWSWSGGNRLYEQYF
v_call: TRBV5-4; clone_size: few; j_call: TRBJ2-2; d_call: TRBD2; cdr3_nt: TGTGCCAGCAGCTTCCTAGCGGGAGGTTTCCCCGGGGAGCTGTTTTTT; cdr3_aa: CASSFLAGGFPGELFF
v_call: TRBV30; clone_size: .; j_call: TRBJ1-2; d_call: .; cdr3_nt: TGTGCCTGGATTCTGAGGGGACTCAACTATGGCTACACCTTC; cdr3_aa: CAWILRGLNYGYTF
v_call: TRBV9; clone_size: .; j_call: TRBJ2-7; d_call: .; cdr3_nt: TGTGCCAGCAGCGCTGGAGGGGGCCCCATCTACGAGCAGTACTTC; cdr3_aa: CASSAGGGPIYEQYF
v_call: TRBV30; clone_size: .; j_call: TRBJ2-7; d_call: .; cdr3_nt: TGTGCCTGGACGGACAACTCCTACGAGCAGTACTTC; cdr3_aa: CAWTDNSYEQYF
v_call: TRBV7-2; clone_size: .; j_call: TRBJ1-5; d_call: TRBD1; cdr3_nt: TGTGCCAGCAGCACGACCGGGACAGGGGGCGCGGGCAATCAGCCCCAGCATTTT; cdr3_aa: CASSTTGTGGAGNQPQHF
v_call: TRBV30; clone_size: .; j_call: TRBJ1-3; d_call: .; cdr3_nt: TGTGCCTGGAGTGTACAGAACATTGGAAACACCATATATTTT; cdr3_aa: CAWSVQNIGNTIYF
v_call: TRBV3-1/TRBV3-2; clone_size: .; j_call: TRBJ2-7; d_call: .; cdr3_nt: TGTGCCAGCAGCCACCCAATGGGCCGAAACTACGAGCAGTACTTC; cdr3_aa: CASSHPMGRNYEQYF
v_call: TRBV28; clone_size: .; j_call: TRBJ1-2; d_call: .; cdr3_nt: TGTGCCAGCGGGGTCCCGGGACACCAATACACCTTC; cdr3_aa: CASGVPGHQYTF
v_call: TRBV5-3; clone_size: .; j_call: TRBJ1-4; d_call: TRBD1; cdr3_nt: TGTGCCAGAAGCCTATACAGCCGTCCGGGACAGGGAGAAGAAAAACTGTTTTTT; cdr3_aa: CARSLYSRPGQGEEKLFF
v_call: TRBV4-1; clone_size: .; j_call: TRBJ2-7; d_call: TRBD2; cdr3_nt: TGCGCCAGCAGCCGGGGCGGGAGGGCGATAAACGAGCAGTACTTC; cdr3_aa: CASSRGGRAINEQYF
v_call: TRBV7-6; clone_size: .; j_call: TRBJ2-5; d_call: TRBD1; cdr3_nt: TGTGCCAGCAGCTTGACAGGGGGTACAGGAGAGACCCAGTACTTC; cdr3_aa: CASSLTGGTGETQYF
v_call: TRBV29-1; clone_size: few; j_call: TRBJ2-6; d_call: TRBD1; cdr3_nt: TGCAGCGTTGAGTCAGGGGGCACTGGGGCCAACGTCCTGACTTTC; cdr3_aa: CSVESGGTGANVLTF
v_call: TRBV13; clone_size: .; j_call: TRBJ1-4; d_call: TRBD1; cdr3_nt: TGTGCCAGCAGCTTACGGACAGGGGGTCGTGAAAAACTGTTTTTT; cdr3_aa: CASSLRTGGREKLFF
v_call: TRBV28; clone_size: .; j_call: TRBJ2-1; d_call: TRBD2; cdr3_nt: TGTGCCAGCATCACCTCGGGGGGGAGCTCCTACAATGAGCAGTTCTTC; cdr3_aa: CASITSGGSSYNEQFF
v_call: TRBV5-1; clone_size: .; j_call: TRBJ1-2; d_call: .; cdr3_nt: TGCGCCAGCAGCCCGGGCGGGGGAGGAGGCTACACCTTC; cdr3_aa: CASSPGGGGGYTF
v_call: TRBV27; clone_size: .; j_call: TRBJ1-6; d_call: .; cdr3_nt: TGTGCCAGCAGTTTGGGGGGTGCGTATAATTCACCCCTCCACTTT; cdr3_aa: CASSLGGAYNSPLHF
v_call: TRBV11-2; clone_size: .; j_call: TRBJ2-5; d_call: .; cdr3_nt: TGTGCCAGCAGCTCCCGCGGGGACCTTGCCCGAGAGACCCAGTACTTC; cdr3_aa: CASSSRGDLARETQYF
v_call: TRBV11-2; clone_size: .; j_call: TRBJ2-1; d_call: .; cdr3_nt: TGTGCCAGCAGCTTAGGTAGCTCGATATACAATGAGCAGTTCTTC; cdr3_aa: CASSLGSSIYNEQFF
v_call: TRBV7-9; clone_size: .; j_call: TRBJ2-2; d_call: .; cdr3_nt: TGTGCCAGCGCGCTAAGCAGGGGGGAAACCGGGGAGCTGTTTTTT; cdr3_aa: CASALSRGETGELFF
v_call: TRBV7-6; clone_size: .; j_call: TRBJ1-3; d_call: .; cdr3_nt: TGTGCCAGCAGCTTAGGGGGGCAGGGCCCCCTGTCTGGAAACACCATATATTTT; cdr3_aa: CASSLGGQGPLSGNTIYF
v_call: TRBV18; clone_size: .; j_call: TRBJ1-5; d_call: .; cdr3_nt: TGTGCCAGCTCACGTGGGCCTTTGGAGGGTCAGCCCCAGCATTTT; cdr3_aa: CASSRGPLEGQPQHF